The 3 T cell receptor beta chains given below trace back to one sample, sequenced in a study of tumor and adjacent non-tumor tissue in lung cancer. TCRbeta libraries were built with three rounds of nested PCR, modified from ARM-PCR. Via MiXCR, TCRdb re-called the multiplex PCR reads, giving one row per CDR3 protein. The repertoire includes 78,000 or so distinct CDR3 sequences, roughly 80% of them detected once, and approximately 12% sits in the top ten. The template was RNA from unsorted bulk tissue. Sequenced sample: lung tumor tissue. The receptors were sampled from a woman in her forties or fifties with non-small cell lung cancer.

Note on this clonotype: Germline and junction disagree at one end, which may indicate a read error. The V and J genes are TRBV6-2 or TRBV6-3 and TRBJ2-2; 13 bases agree with TRBD2. Per the germline V gene, CDR1 is MNHEY and CDR2 is SVGEGT. The CDR3 consists of 17 residues. The chain's CDR3 is CASSRGTSGVNTGELFF. The CDR3 bases are TGTGCCAGCAGTAGGGGGACTAGCGGGGTGAACACCGGGGAGCTGTTCTTT.

In the case of this clonotype: One junction end does not reproduce the germline sequence, and a read error may be involved. The chain links TRBV5-1 to TRBJ2-5; the D call may be TRBD1 or TRBD2 (5 bases each). The CDR3 extends over 13 amino acids. The germline CDR1 and CDR2 sequences are SGHRS and YFSETQ. CDR3 sequence reads: CASSLRGQETQYF. CDR3 in DNA: TGCGCCAGCAGTTTGAGGGGCCAAGAGACCCAGTATTTC. The variable domain in full, completed from reference TRBV5-1 and TRBJ2-5, reads KAGVTQTPRYLIKTRGQQVTLSCSPISGHRSVSWYQQTPGQGLQFLFEYFSETQRNKGNFPGRFSGRQFSNSRSEMNVSTLELGDSALYLCASSLRGQETQYFGPGTRLLVL.

About this clonotype: A read error is possible here, since a much larger clone lies one base away. Here the CDR3 omits its conserved ending phenylalanine or tryptophan, so a read error is the likely source. The V gene is TRBV6-4, the J gene TRBJ2-1; TRBD2 agrees at 10 bases. Per germline, CDR1 MRHNA and CDR2 SNTAGT. The trim removed 3 bases at V and 3 bases at J, leaving 5 bases unmatched. There are 16 residues in the CDR3. CDR3 DNA: TGTGCCAGCAGTGATAAGGCTAGCGGGGGCTACAATGAGCAGTTCTTG. As protein: CASSDKASGGYNEQFL.